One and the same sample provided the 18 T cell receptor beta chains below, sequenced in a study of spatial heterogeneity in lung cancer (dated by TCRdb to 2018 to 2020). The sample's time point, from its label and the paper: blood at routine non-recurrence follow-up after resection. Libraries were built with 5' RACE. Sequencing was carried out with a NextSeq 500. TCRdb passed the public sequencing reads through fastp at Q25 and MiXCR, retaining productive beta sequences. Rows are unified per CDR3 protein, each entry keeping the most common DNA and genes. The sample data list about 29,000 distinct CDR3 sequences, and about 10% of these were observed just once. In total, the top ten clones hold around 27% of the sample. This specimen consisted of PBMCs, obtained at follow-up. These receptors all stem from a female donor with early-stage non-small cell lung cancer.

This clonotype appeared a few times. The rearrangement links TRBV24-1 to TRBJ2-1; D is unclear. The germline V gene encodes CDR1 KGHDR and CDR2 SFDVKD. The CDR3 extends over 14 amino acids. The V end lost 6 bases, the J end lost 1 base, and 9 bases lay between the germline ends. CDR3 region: CATSSGSSYNEQFF. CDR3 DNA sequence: TGTGCCACCAGTTCCGGCAGTTCCTACAATGAGCAGTTCTTC.

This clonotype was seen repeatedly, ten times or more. In nucleotides, the CDR3 is TGCGCCAGCAGCCAAGATAATGACGGGGAGCAGTACTTC. Translating gives CASSQDNDGEQYF. The chain is built from TRBV4-1 and TRBJ2-7, with D unclear. This CDR3 is 13 amino acids long. Trimming took off 0 bases at V and 7 bases at J, with 10 bases between the two ends. CDR1 and CDR2 from the germline V gene are MGHRA and YSYEKL.

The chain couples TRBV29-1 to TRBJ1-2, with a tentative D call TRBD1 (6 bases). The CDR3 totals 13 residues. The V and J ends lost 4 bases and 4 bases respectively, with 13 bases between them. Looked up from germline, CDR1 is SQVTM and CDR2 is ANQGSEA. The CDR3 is CSVATGTSYGYTF. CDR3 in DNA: TGCAGCGTTGCGACCGGGACATCCTATGGCTACACCTTC.

CDR3 sequence reads: CASSHRTGGSEQYF. The CDR3 bases are TGTGCCAGCAGCCATAGGACAGGTGGGAGCGAGCAGTACTTC. The chain is built from TRBV5-6 and TRBJ2-7; 7 bases match TRBD1. Per germline, CDR1 SGHDT and CDR2 YYEEEE. The CDR3 covers 14 residues. Trimming at V came to 4 bases and at J to 6 bases, leaving 10 bases not matched to a gene.

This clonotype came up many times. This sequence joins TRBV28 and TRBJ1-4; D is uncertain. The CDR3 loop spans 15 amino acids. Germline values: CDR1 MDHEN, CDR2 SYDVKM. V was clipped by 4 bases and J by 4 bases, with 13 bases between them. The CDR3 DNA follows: TGTGCCAGCAGTTACTCGGGGTCATTTAATGAAAAACTGTTTTTT. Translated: CASSYSGSFNEKLFF. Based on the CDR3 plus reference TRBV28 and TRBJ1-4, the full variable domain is DVKVTQSSRYLVKRTGEKVFLECVQDMDHENMFWYRQDPGLGLRLIYFSYDVKMKEKGDIPEGYSVSREKKERFSLILESASTNQTSMYLCASSYSGSFNEKLFFGSGTQLSVL.

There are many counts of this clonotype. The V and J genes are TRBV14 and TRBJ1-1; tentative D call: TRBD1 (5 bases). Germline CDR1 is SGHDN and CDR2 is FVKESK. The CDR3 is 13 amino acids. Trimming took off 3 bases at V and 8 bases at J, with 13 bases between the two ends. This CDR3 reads CASSQVLGGEAFF. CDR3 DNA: TGTGCCAGCAGCCAGGTGCTTGGGGGAGAAGCTTTCTTT.

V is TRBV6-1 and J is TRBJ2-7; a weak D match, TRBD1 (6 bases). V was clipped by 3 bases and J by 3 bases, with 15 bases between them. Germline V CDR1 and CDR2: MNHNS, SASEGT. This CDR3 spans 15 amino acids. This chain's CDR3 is CASSEAQGRGYEQYF. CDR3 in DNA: TGTGCCAGCAGTGAGGCCCAGGGCAGGGGCTACGAGCAGTACTTC.

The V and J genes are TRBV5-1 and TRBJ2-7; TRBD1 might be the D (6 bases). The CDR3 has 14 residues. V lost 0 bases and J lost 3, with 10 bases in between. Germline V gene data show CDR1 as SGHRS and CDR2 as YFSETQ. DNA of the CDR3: TGCGCCAGCAGCTTGGCTGGGGGCTTCTACGAGCAGTACTTC. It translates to CASSLAGGFYEQYF.

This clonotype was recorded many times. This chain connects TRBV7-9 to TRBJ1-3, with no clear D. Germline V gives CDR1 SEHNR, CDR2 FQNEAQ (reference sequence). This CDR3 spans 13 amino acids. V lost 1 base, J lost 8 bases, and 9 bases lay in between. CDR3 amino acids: CASSLGAWDTIYF. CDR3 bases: TGTGCCAGCAGCTTAGGGGCCTGGGACACCATATATTTT.

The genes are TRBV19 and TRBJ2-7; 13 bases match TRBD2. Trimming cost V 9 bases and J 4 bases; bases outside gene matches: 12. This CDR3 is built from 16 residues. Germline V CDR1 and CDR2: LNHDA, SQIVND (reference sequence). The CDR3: CASDGRGTSGDYEQYF. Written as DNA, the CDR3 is TGTGCCAGCGATGGACGGGGGACTAGCGGGGATTACGAGCAGTACTTC.

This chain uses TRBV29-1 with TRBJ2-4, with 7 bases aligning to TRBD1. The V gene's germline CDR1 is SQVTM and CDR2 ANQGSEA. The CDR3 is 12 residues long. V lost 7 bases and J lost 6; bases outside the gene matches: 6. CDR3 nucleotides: TGCAGCGGCCGGGACAGTGGAAACATTCAGTACTTC. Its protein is CSGRDSGNIQYF.

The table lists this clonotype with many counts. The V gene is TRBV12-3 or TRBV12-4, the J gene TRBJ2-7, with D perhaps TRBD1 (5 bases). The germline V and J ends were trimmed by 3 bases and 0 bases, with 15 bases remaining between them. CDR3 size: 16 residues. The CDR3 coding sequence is TGTGCCAGCAGTTTCGTGTCTGGGGCCCGCTCCTACGAGCAGTACTTC. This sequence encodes CASSFVSGARSYEQYF.

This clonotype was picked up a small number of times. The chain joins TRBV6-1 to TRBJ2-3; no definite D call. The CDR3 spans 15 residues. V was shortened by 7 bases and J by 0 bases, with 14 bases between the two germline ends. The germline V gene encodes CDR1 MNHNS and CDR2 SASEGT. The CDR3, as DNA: TGTGCCAGCACCCTTAGCCCCTCTAGCACAGATACGCAGTATTTT. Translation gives CASTLSPSSTDTQYF.

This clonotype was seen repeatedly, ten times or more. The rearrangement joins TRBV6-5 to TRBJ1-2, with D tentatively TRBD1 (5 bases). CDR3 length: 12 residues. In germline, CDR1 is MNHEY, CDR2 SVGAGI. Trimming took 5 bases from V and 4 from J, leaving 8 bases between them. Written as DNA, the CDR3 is TGTGCCAGCAGTCCCGACAGCTATGGCTACACCTTC. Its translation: CASSPDSYGYTF.

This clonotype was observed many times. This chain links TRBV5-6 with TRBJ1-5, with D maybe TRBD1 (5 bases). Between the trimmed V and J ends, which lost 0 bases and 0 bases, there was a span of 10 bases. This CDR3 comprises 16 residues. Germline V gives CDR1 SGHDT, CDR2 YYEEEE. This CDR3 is CASSLGQGFSNQPQHF. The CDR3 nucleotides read TGTGCCAGCAGCTTGGGGCAGGGATTTAGCAATCAGCCCCAGCATTTT. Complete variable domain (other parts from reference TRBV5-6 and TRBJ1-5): DAGVTQSPTHLIKTRGQQVTLRCSPKSGHDTVSWYQQALGQGPQFIFQYYEEEERQRGNFPDRFSGHQFPNYSSELNVNALLLGDSALYLCASSLGQGFSNQPQHFGDGTRLSIL.

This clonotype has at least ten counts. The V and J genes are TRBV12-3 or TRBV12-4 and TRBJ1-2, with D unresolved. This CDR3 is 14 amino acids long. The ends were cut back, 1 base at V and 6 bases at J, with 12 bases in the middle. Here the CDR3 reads CASSLDRKVHGYTF. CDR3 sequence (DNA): TGTGCCAGCAGTTTAGACAGAAAGGTTCATGGCTACACCTTC.

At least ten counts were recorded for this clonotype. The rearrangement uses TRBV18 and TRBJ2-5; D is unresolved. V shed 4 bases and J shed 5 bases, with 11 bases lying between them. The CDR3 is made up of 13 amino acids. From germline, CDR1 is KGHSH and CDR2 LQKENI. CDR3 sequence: CASSLLARETQYF. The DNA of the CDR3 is TGTGCCAGCTCACTTCTGGCCCGGGAGACCCAGTACTTC. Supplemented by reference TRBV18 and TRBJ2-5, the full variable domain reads NAGVMQNPRHLVRRRGQEARLRCSPMKGHSHVYWYRQLPEEGLKFMVYLQKENIIDESGMPKERFSAEFPKEGPSILRIQQVVRGDSAAYFCASSLLARETQYFGPGTRLLVL.

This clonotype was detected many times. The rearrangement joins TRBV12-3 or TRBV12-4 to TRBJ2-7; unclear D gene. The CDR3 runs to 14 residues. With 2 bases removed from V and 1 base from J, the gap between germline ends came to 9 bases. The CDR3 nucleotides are TGTGCCAGCAGTTTAAGTGGCAGTTCCTACGAGCAGTACTTC. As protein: CASSLSGSSYEQYF.